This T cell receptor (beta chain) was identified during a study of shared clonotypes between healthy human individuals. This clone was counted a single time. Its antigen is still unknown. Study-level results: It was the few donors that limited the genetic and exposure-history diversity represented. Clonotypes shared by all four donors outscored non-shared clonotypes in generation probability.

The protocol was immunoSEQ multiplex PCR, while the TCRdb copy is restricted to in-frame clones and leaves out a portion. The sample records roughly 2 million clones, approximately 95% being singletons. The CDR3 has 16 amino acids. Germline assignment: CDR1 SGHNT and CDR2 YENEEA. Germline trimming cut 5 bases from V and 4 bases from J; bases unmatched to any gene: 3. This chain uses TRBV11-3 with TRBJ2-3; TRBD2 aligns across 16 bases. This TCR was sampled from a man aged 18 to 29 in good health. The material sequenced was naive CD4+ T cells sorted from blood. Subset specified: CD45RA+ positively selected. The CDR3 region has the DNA TGTGCCAGCAGCCCTGGGACTAGCGGGGGGGCAGATACGCAGTATTTT. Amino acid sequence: CASSPGTSGGADTQYF.